The rows below give T cell receptor beta chains drawn from one sample of a study of control samples from healthy donors and cancer patients. TCRdb keeps only in-frame clones here, not all; method: immunoSEQ multiplex PCR. The repertoire holds 100,000 or so clones, with around 82% as singletons. Input material: blood. The receptor set was obtained from a woman between 50 and 59 years old in good health. Both conserved end residues are part of each CDR3.

V	J	CDR3
TRBV10-3	TRBJ2-2	CAISVDSPGELFF
TRBV7-2	TRBJ1-4	CASSLNRGEKLFF
TRBV29-1	TRBJ2-5	CSVTGEETQYF
TRBV30	TRBJ2-3	CAWSGASGGPTDTQYF
TRBV6-2/TRBV6-3	TRBJ1-5	CASSYSMGGLQPQHF
TRBV10-3	TRBJ1-5	CAISEGQLGSNQPQHF
TRBV5-1	TRBJ1-6	CASSLVGGFDSPLHF
TRBV5-1	TRBJ1-6	CASSLAGSAYNSPLHF
TRBV21-1	TRBJ1-5	CASSKGAGENQPQHF
TRBV19	TRBJ1-2	CASSTSEVYGYTF
TRBV30	TRBJ2-1	CAWRPSYNEQFF
TRBV11-2	TRBJ1-6	CASSPHSGTNKSPLHF
TRBV20-1	TRBJ2-2	CSASSGGAWTGELFF
TRBV30	TRBJ2-7	CAWSLGLAVYEQYF
TRBV19	TRBJ1-4	CASSPGSIGELFF
TRBV6-6	TRBJ2-2	CASSFRDRAIGELFF
TRBV29-1	TRBJ1-2	CSVEDQTAGGYTF